This T cell receptor (beta chain) came from a study of regulatory T cells in long-lasting Graves disease. Germline V CDR1 and CDR2: SNHLY, FYNNEI. Trimming stripped 6 bases from V and 10 bases from J, with 13 bases between. This CDR3 spans 12 amino acids. Time point denoted: newly diagnosed GD, antithyroid drugs for less than 3 months. RNA extracted from PBMCs served as the sequencing template. Many counts were recorded for this clonotype. Arm-PCR of CDR3 regions and iRepertoire HTBI primers were the basis on which TCR beta libraries were built. TCRdb redid the calling of the multiplex PCR reads with MiXCR, one entry per CDR3 protein. Of roughly 360,000 distinct CDR3 sequences listed, approximately 12% were seen once; the top ten hold approximately 19%. These records were also assigned to another study, of T cells in Graves' hyperthyroidism and ophthalmopathy. Turning to that study: HTBI primers were employed in a first-round RT-PCR of the TCR CDR3.

This material consisted of peripheral blood mononuclear cells (PBMCs), taken at new diagnosis, from a patient treated with antithyroid drugs. The rearrangement joins TRBV2 to TRBJ2-1; D may correspond to TRBD1 or TRBD2 (6 bases each). This TCR came from a woman under 30 with Graves disease. In DNA, the CDR3 is TGTGCCAGCAGGAGGAGGGGGGACGAGCAGTTCTTC. As protein: CASRRRGDEQFF.